The text below deals with one T cell receptor beta chain. PCR was performed using 60 Vbeta and 13 Jbeta primers. Per the original methods: An analysis performed later counted roughly 80 million unique TCR beta chains (approximately 11 million of them shared). Sequencing was performed with immunoSEQ multiplex PCR; in TCRdb, only in-frame clones are kept and a portion is missing. V, J and clone size were drawn from that table, and D and trimming were deduced from the DNA. The table has 150,000 to 200,000 clones, 9.5% to 15% seen once. Donors counted as nominally healthy when sampled, yet unrecorded immune exposures were likely. The entry originates in a study of cytomegalovirus exposure and HLA in healthy donors. The sequencing input was PBMCs. This TCR was recovered from a man in his forties or fifties in good health and CMV-seropositive.

CDR3 coding DNA: TGTGCCAGCAGGGCGGCGCCCCGCTCTGGAAACACCATATATTTT. Amino acid sequence: CASRAAPRSGNTIYF. The chain uses TRBV2 and TRBJ1-3; D uncertain. The V and J ends lost 6 bases and 0 bases respectively, with 12 bases between them. The CDR3 has 15 residues. From germline, CDR1 is SNHLY and CDR2 FYNNEI.